The source of this T cell receptor (beta chain) is a study of cytomegalovirus exposure and HLA in healthy donors. Method: immunoSEQ multiplex PCR; TCRdb's copy keeps in-frame clones and lacks some. The sample includes 250,000 to 400,000 clones, roughly 86% of them seen just once. V was cut by 0 bases and J by 4 bases, with 9 bases left in between. Germline V CDR1 and CDR2: MNHNY, SVGAGI (reference sequence). CDR3 length equals 14 residues. The roughly 120-subject validation cohort, separate from the approximately 630-subject first cohort, included the donors. Worth noting for this clone: Its antigen is not known.

The study's findings and limits: Under in vitro conditions, three CMV-associated chains were confirmed as specific for CMV antigens. Reports indicated that the classifier achieved high specificity and sensitivity in diagnosing cytomegalovirus status. The listing of about 150 TCR beta chains classed them as cytomegalovirus-associated.

Material for sequencing was PBMCs. This receptor was obtained from a man aged 25-40 years in good health and CMV-seronegative. The chain recombines TRBV6-6 with TRBJ1-1; maybe TRBD1 (5 bases). DNA for the CDR3: TGTGCCAGCAGTTACTCTGGGCAGGGCACTGAAGCTTTCTTT. This encodes CASSYSGQGTEAFF.